The present TCR beta chain was sequenced within a study of T cells in Graves' hyperthyroidism and ophthalmopathy. Study in general: The initial diagnosis was the point when peripheral blood was collected, ahead of any treatment. Study-level findings and limits: Progression to ophthalmopathy was predicted a median of about 6.6 months early.

Template material for amplifying TCR beta CDR3 regions consisted of RNA transcripts. The study used the HTBI primer set for a first-round RT-PCR of the TCR CDR3. TCRdb passed the multiplex PCR reads through MiXCR, listing each CDR3 protein once. The sample has around 620,000 distinct CDR3 sequences, roughly 16% seen once. Hyperthyroidism of Graves' type that showed no ophthalmopathy progression within 18 months was stable. This clonotype was counted many times. No antigen is known for it. This CDR3 comprises 15 residues. CDR1 is SGHVS and CDR2 is FNYEAQ in the germline V gene. V was trimmed by 2 bases and J by 4 bases, leaving 11 bases between them.

Sequenced material: blood. The rearrangement uses TRBV7-6 and TRBJ2-2; the D is unclear. The receptor was isolated from a woman aged 25 to 39 with Graves' hyperthyroidism. CDR3 region: CASSLISGLTGELFF. The CDR3 DNA is TGTGCCAGCAGCTTAATTTCGGGTCTCACCGGGGAGCTGTTTTTT.